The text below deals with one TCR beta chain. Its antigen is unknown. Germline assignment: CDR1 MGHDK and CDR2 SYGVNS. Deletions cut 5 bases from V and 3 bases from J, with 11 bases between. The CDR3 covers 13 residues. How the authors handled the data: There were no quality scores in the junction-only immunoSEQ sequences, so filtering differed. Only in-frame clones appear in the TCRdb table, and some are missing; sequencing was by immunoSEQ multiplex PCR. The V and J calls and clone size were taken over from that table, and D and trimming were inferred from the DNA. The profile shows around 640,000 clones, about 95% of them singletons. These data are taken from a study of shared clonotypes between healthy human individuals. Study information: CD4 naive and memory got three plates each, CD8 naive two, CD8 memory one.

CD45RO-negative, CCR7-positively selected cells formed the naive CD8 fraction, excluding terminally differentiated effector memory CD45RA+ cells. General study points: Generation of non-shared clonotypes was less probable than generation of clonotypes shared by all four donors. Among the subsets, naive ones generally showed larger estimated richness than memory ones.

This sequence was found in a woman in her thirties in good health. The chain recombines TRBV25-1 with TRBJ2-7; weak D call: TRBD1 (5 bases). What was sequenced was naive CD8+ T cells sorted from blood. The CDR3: CASSREQDYEQYF. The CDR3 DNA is TGTGCCAGCAGTAGGGAACAGGACTACGAGCAGTACTTC.